These 28 T cell receptor beta chains came from one sample sequenced in a study of glioma-infiltrating T cells. Using RNA template, CDR3s of TCR alpha and beta were amplified with iRepertoire arm-PCR. From the multiplex PCR reads, TCRdb called clonotypes with MiXCR, one entry per CDR3 protein. Of approximately 400,000 distinct CDR3 sequences listed, around 45% were seen once; the top ten hold approximately 12%. Sequences were obtained from glioma tissue, nonneoplastic brain tissue, or PBMCs (not recorded which). The receptors stem from a human donor with low-grade glioma or glioblastoma, undergoing nonglioma brain surgery, or in good health (not recorded which).

This clonotype was seen ten or more times. This chain uses TRBV28 with TRBJ1-2; D remains ambiguous. The V gene's germline CDR1 is MDHEN and CDR2 SYDVKM. This CDR3 spans 13 amino acids. The V end lost 5 bases, the J end lost 1 base, and 8 bases lay between the germline ends. The CDR3 region is CASSDGFNYGYTF. DNA for the CDR3: TGTGCCAGCAGTGACGGGTTTAACTATGGCTACACCTTC.

This clonotype was detected a few times. The chain recombines TRBV20-1 with TRBJ1-1; 8 nucleotides match TRBD1. Trimming took 8 bases from V and 0 from J; bases not matched to a gene: 8. The CDR3 is 14 residues long. The germline gives CDR1 DFQATT, CDR2 SNEGSKA (reference sequence). The CDR3 loop is CSPGTGYLNTEAFF. CDR3 DNA: TGCAGTCCCGGGACAGGCTACTTGAACACTGAAGCTTTCTTT.

Points on this clonotype: Given a much more abundant clone one base away, this may be a read error. The V call is TRBV7-2, the J call TRBJ2-1; D is undetermined. The CDR3 sequence is 14 residues long. Germline V gene data show CDR1 as SGHTA and CDR2 as FQGNSA. The CDR3, as DNA: TGTGCCAGCAGCTCGTCAACGGTATACAATAAGCAGTTCTTC. It is translated as CASSSSTVYNKQFF.

This clonotype has at least ten counts. The CDR3 DNA is TGTGCCAGCAGCAGACTAGCGGGAGTGCCCGGGGAGCTGTTTTTT. It specifies CASSRLAGVPGELFF. The V gene is TRBV6-1, the J gene TRBJ2-2, with 12 positions matching TRBD2. This CDR3 is 15 amino acids long. Germline lookup yields CDR1 MNHNS and CDR2 SASEGT. V gave up 6 bases and J gave up 6 bases; unmatched junction bases: 5.

CDR3 nucleotide sequence: TGTGCCAGCAGCCGGCGTGGGGATAGCAATCAGCCCCAGCATTTT. This sequence encodes CASSRRGDSNQPQHF. The gene calls are TRBV12-3 or TRBV12-4 and TRBJ1-5; unclear D gene. Trimming pared 6 bases from V and 0 bases from J, leaving 12 bases between. The CDR3 extends over 15 amino acids.

The CDR3 region has the DNA TGTGCCAGCAGACCTGTGGGGCCTGACGAGCAGTACTTC. It is translated as CASRPVGPDEQYF. The genes are TRBV6-4 and TRBJ2-7; D is perhaps TRBD1 (5 bases). Between the trimmed V and J ends, which lost 6 bases and 5 bases, there was a span of 14 bases. From germline, CDR1 is MRHNA and CDR2 SNTAGT. This CDR3 has 13 amino acids.

The chain joins TRBV7-2 to TRBJ2-5, with no clear D. With 5 bases removed from V and 6 bases from J, the gap between germline ends came to 16 bases. This CDR3 comprises 14 residues. Germline V gene lookup returns CDR1 SGHTA and CDR2 FQGNSA. CDR3: CASSIKGPVKTQYF. The CDR3 bases are TGTGCCAGCAGCATCAAGGGTCCCGTTAAGACCCAGTACTTC.

The chain couples TRBV6-1 to TRBJ2-7; no reliable D call. CDR3 length: 12 residues. CDR1 is MNHNS and CDR2 is SASEGT in the germline V gene. Trimming stripped 10 bases from V and 3 bases from J, with 13 bases between. The CDR3 protein is CANKTDDYEQYF. DNA for the CDR3: TGTGCCAACAAGACGGATGACTACGAGCAGTACTTC.

This chain joins TRBV5-4 and TRBJ2-2; 8 nucleotides agree with TRBD2. This CDR3 region has 14 residues. The V and J ends lost 3 bases and 6 bases, in that order; junction bases with no gene match: 4. Per the germline V gene, CDR1 is SGHNT and CDR2 is YYREEE (reference sequence). The CDR3 loop reads CASSSGTRPGELFF. CDR3 in DNA: TGTGCCAGCAGCTCCGGGACTAGGCCCGGGGAGCTGTTTTTT.

This clonotype showed up just a few times. This sequence joins TRBV7-9 and TRBJ2-7; no clear D. V lost 5 bases, J lost 5 bases, and 7 bases lay in between. The CDR3 spans 11 residues. Per the germline V gene, CDR1 is SEHNR and CDR2 is FQNEAQ (reference sequence). CDR3 protein: CASSAHHEQYF. The CDR3 nucleotides read TGTGCCAGCAGCGCCCACCACGAGCAGTACTTC.

There are many counts of this clonotype. The V and J genes are TRBV10-3 and TRBJ1-1, with a possible D match to TRBD1 (5 bases). V lost 6 bases and J lost 1, with 9 bases in between. The CDR3 runs to 13 residues. Germline V gene lookup returns CDR1 ENHRY and CDR2 SYGVKD. CDR3 loop: CAIRGTQNTEAFF. CDR3 DNA sequence: TGTGCCATCAGAGGGACGCAGAACACTGAAGCTTTCTTT.

This clonotype has a handful of counts. The germline gene is not matched at one end of the junction; a read error may be the cause. The rearrangement links TRBV27 to TRBJ2-7; 16 nucleotides line up with TRBD2. This CDR3 spans 15 amino acids. The germline V gene encodes CDR1 MNHEY and CDR2 SMNVEV (reference sequence). CDR3 nucleotide sequence: TGTGCCGGCAGTCCAGGGACTAGCGGGAGGGCCGAGCAGTACTTC. Translated, it gives CAGSPGTSGRAEQYF.

In the case of this clonotype: A much larger clone lies one base from this, so it may be a read error. The V gene is TRBV20-1, the J gene TRBJ2-3; D is unclear. This CDR3 contains 10 residues. CDR1 is DFQATT and CDR2 is SNEGSKA in the germline V gene (reference sequence). Here the CDR3 reads CSAQMDTRYF. The CDR3 nucleotides are TGCAGTGCTCAGATGGATACGCGGTATTTT.

V is TRBV4-1 and J is TRBJ2-5; TRBD1 matches at 7 bases. This CDR3 is built from 14 residues. The trim removed 5 bases at V and 4 bases at J, leaving 7 bases unmatched. CDR1 MGHRA and CDR2 YSYEKL come from the germline V gene. The CDR3 reads CASSKGGRGETQYF. The CDR3 nucleotides read TGCGCCAGCAGCAAAGGGGGCCGGGGAGAGACCCAGTACTTC.

This clonotype was detected ten times or more. V and J are TRBV6-1 and TRBJ2-1; weak D call: TRBD2 (5 bases). Per germline, CDR1 MNHNS and CDR2 SASEGT. V lost 8 bases, J lost 7 bases, and 15 bases lay in between. The CDR3 sequence is 13 residues long. The chain's CDR3 is CASGETIQNEQFF. The CDR3 DNA reads TGTGCCAGCGGAGAGACTATCCAGAATGAGCAGTTCTTC.

Regarding this clonotype: At one of its ends the junction is not consistent with the germline gene, which may arise from a read error. This chain links TRBV6-5 with TRBJ1-5; no clear D gene. Per germline, CDR1 MNHEY and CDR2 SVGAGI. The CDR3 spans 15 residues. CDR3 residues: CASSYSGYSDQPQHF. The CDR3 DNA reads TGTGCCAGCAGTTACTCTGGGTATAGCGATCAGCCCCAGCATTTT.

The chain recombines TRBV7-2 with TRBJ2-3; the D is unclear. The CDR3 runs 17 residues. CDR1 is SGHTA and CDR2 is FQGNSA in the germline V gene. Trimming pared 0 bases from V and 0 bases from J, leaving 13 bases between. The CDR3 reads CASSLAADWRSTDTQYF. As DNA, the CDR3 is TGTGCCAGCAGCTTAGCCGCAGACTGGCGTAGCACAGATACGCAGTATTTT.

V is TRBV2 and J is TRBJ1-5; perhaps TRBD1 as D (5 bases). Trimming shortened V by 4 bases and J by 3 bases, and 19 bases separated the two germline ends. CDR1 is SNHLY and CDR2 is FYNNEI in the germline V gene. The CDR3 runs 17 residues. CDR3 sequence: CASSGDRDQRANQPQHF. The CDR3 nucleotides read TGTGCCAGCAGTGGGGATAGGGACCAAAGGGCCAATCAGCCCCAGCATTTT.

This clonotype was seen once. The rearrangement links TRBV19 to TRBJ2-7; a weak D match, TRBD1 (5 bases). Germline V CDR1 and CDR2: LNHDA, SQIVND (reference sequence). V was pared by 3 bases and J by 2 bases, with 14 bases between. There are 15 residues in the CDR3. The CDR3 loop is CASSIGGQGTYEQYF. The CDR3 coding sequence is TGTGCCAGTAGTATCGGTGGGCAGGGTACCTACGAGCAGTACTTC.

This clonotype was seen repeatedly, ten times or more. The chain couples TRBV15 to TRBJ1-1, with TRBD1 matching over 7 bases. The J segment lost 7 bases and the V segment lost 5 bases, leaving 10 bases of the junction unmatched. Germline CDR1 is LNHNV and CDR2 is YYDKDF (reference sequence). The length of the CDR3 is 14 residues. This CDR3 reads CATSGTRGQLEAFF. In DNA form, the CDR3 reads TGTGCCACCAGCGGAACGAGGGGACAGCTTGAAGCTTTCTTT.

This clonotype was counted between two and nine times. The chain recombines TRBV20-1 with TRBJ1-1; D gene unclear. V dropped 6 bases and J dropped 5 bases, with 16 bases sitting between them. The CDR3 loop spans 13 amino acids. CDR1 and CDR2 from the germline V gene are DFQATT and SNEGSKA (reference sequence). CDR3 protein: CSARSDPTTEAFF. The CDR3 DNA reads as TGCAGTGCCCGTTCTGACCCGACAACTGAAGCTTTCTTT.

Note on this clonotype: The germline gene is not matched at one end of the junction; a read error may be the cause. The rearrangement uses TRBV4-3 and TRBJ2-3, with 7 nucleotides matching TRBD2. This CDR3 spans 16 amino acids. Germline CDR1 and CDR2: LGHNA and YSLEER. As DNA, the CDR3 is TGCGCCAGCAGCCCCTCCCAAGCGGGAAGCAGAGATACGCAGTATTTT. It codes for CASSPSQAGSRDTQYF.

The chain combines TRBV7-2 with TRBJ2-7; 10 nucleotides align to TRBD2. Germline trimming cut 5 bases from V and 7 bases from J; bases unmatched to any gene: 17. The CDR3 is 17 amino acids. Germline assignment: CDR1 SGHTA and CDR2 FQGNSA. This CDR3 reads CASSPSHRDSGRGEQYF. Here the CDR3 DNA reads TGTGCCAGCAGCCCTAGCCACCGTGACAGCGGGAGGGGTGAGCAGTACTTC.

A single count supports this clonotype. The chain has TRBV4-1 and TRBJ1-3; perhaps TRBD1 as D (5 bases). Between the trimmed V and J ends, which lost 0 bases and 0 bases, there was a span of 18 bases. The CDR3 sequence is 19 residues long. CDR1 is MGHRA and CDR2 is YSYEKL in the germline V gene. The CDR3: CASSQEVVAGTFSGNTIYF. DNA of the CDR3: TGCGCCAGCAGCCAAGAAGTAGTGGCAGGGACCTTCTCTGGAAACACCATATATTTT.

This clonotype was observed a handful of times. The gene calls are TRBV18 and TRBJ1-1, with no clear D. CDR3 length: 14 amino acids. The germline CDR1 and CDR2 sequences are KGHSH and LQKENI. V was cut by 3 bases and J by 5 bases, with 13 bases left in between. Here the CDR3 DNA reads TGTGCCAGCTCACCGAACCCCTTGGGAACTGAAGCTTTCTTT. Translating it yields CASSPNPLGTEAFF.

This clonotype was detected once. The junction differs from germline at one of its ends, possibly a read error. The J gene is TRBJ2-1, the V gene TRBV27, with D unresolved. Germline V CDR1 and CDR2: MNHEY, SMNVEV (reference sequence). The CDR3 is made up of 16 amino acids. CDR3 region: CASSLLAANTHNEQLF. The CDR3, as DNA: TGTGCCAGCAGTTTACTCGCGGCTAATACCCACAATGAGCAGCTCTTC.

This clonotype was found many times. The chain employs TRBV28 and TRBJ1-1; the D gene is possibly TRBD1 (5 bases). CDR1 is MDHEN, CDR2 SYDVKM, per germline. Trimming took 5 bases from V and 10 from J, leaving 26 bases between them. The CDR3 spans 16 residues. The CDR3: CASSPTSMRRGAGAFF. CDR3 in DNA: TGTGCCAGCAGTCCTACTTCGATGCGACGAGGGGCAGGAGCTTTCTTT.

In its sample, this clonotype was seen a few times. The J gene is TRBJ1-1, the V gene TRBV4-1; D is uncertain. Germline V gene sequence: CDR1 MGHRA, CDR2 YSYEKL. The CDR3 is made up of 15 amino acids. Trimming cost V 0 bases and J 3 bases, with 11 bases left between them. The CDR3 sequence is CASSQDWTGYTEAFF. Here the CDR3 DNA reads TGCGCCAGCAGCCAAGACTGGACCGGCTACACTGAAGCTTTCTTT.